These 5 T cell receptor beta chains share one sample of origin, sequenced in a study of sequential checkpoint blockade in melanoma. The sample's treatment: randomized to nivolumab then ipilimumab (arm A) or the reverse (arm B). Clones were read by immunoSEQ multiplex PCR, and TCRdb kept only the in-frame ones, dropping some. The data contain 16,000 or so clones, about 92% of them singletons. The sequences come from CD8+ T cells sorted from blood (inferred from file names), collected from a patient given nivolumab and ipilimumab in sequence. The receptors here all came from a human donor with melanoma.

This rearrangement joins TRBV9 to TRBJ2-1; D gene uncertain. V gave up 1 base and J gave up 1 base, with 9 bases separating them. Germline lookup yields CDR1 SGDLS and CDR2 YYNGEE. The CDR3 has 15 residues. CDR3 DNA: TGTGCCAGCAGCGTACTAAGCGATTCCTACAATGAGCAGTTCTTC. Translated, it gives CASSVLSDSYNEQFF.

The gene calls are TRBV6-1 and TRBJ1-2, with D maybe TRBD1 (6 bases). Trimming cost V 6 bases and J 4 bases, with 12 bases left between them. CDR1 is MNHNS, CDR2 SASEGT, per germline. The CDR3 contains 13 residues. DNA for the CDR3: TGTGCCAGCAGGGAACAGGGAACCTATGGCTACACCTTC. Amino acids: CASREQGTYGYTF.

The rearrangement joins TRBV9 to TRBJ2-7; the D is unclear. This CDR3 region has 11 residues. V shed 3 bases and J shed 5 bases, with 6 bases lying between them. Germline V CDR1 and CDR2: SGDLS, YYNGEE. The CDR3 DNA sequence: TGTGCCAGCAGCGCCCTTAACGAGCAGTACTTC. Translation: CASSALNEQYF.

V usage is TRBV2 and J usage is TRBJ2-7; TRBD2 agrees at 7 bases. Trimming cost V 11 bases and J 3 bases; bases outside gene matches: 13. Germline V gives CDR1 SNHLY, CDR2 FYNNEI. CDR3 length: 14 amino acids. DNA of the CDR3: TGTGCCTCCCTCATGGGGGGACTATTCTACGAGCAGTACTTC. Translated: CASLMGGLFYEQYF.

V is TRBV7-8 and J is TRBJ2-7; 7 bases agree with TRBD1. The V gene end was trimmed by 5 bases and the J gene end by 4 bases; junction bases not matched to a gene: 8. Germline loops: CDR1 SGHVS, CDR2 FQNEAQ. The CDR3 sequence is 14 residues long. CDR3 in amino acids: CASSKGQQLYEQYV. In nucleotides, the CDR3 is TGTGCCAGCAGCAAGGGACAGCAACTATACGAGCAGTACGTC.